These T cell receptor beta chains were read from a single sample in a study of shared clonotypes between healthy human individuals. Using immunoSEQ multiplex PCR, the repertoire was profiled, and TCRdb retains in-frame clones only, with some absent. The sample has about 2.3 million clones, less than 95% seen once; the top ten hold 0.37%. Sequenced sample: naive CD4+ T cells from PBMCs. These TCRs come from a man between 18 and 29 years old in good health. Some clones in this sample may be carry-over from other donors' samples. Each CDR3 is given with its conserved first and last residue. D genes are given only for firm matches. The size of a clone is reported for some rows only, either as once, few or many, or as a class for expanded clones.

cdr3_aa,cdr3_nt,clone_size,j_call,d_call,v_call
CASSHTLLGPWPDTQYF,TGCGCCAGTTCTCACACCTTACTAGGCCCCTGGCCAGATACGCAGTATTTT,-,TRBJ2-3,-,TRBV10-1
CASSLYRENEKLFF,TGTGCCAGCAGTTTGTACAGGGAGAATGAAAAACTGTTTTTT,-,TRBJ1-4,-,TRBV28
CASSVAGPPTGNTIYF,TGTGCCAGCAGCGTAGCTGGGCCCCCCACTGGAAACACCATATATTTT,-,TRBJ1-3,-,TRBV9
CASGERGLYEQYF,TGTGCCTCGGGGGAGAGGGGGCTCTACGAGCAGTACTTC,-,TRBJ2-7,-,TRBV19
CAWSVPAGPQHF,TGTGCCTGGAGTGTACCGGCGGGCCCCCAGCATTTT,-,TRBJ1-5,-,TRBV30
CASSSAGGSTDTQYF,TGTGCCAGCTCGTCAGCGGGAGGGAGCACAGATACGCAGTATTTT,-,TRBJ2-3,TRBD2,TRBV2
CASSTGGSNEKLFF,TGCGCCAGCAGCACCGGGGGGTCTAATGAAAAACTGTTTTTT,-,TRBJ1-4,-,TRBV5-1
CASSTSGTYSGNTIYF,TGTGCCAGCAGTACCTCCGGGACATACTCTGGAAACACCATATATTTT,-,TRBJ1-3,-,TRBV28
CASSVSSISTDTQYF,TGTGCCAGCAGCGTCTCTAGCATTAGCACAGATACGCAGTATTTT,-,TRBJ2-3,-,TRBV9
CASSLPSGTGNTEAFF,TGTGCCAGCAGCTTACCCTCTGGGACAGGGAACACTGAAGCTTTCTTT,-,TRBJ1-1,TRBD1,TRBV7-9
CASSVRSSGQASNQPQHF,TGTGCCAGCAGTGTACGAAGTTCGGGACAGGCTAGCAATCAGCCCCAGCATTTT,once,TRBJ1-5,TRBD1,TRBV6-1
CASSLSGRGDIQYF,TGTGCCAGCAGTTTATCTGGAAGAGGGGACATTCAGTACTTC,-,TRBJ2-4,-,TRBV28
CASSLIGNAYTEAFF,TGTGCCAGCAGCTTAATTGGGAACGCTTACACTGAAGCTTTCTTT,-,TRBJ1-1,-,TRBV7-2
CASAEANYGYTF,TGTGCCAGCGCAGAAGCTAACTATGGCTACACCTTC,-,TRBJ1-2,-,TRBV6-6
CASTSLNQPQHF,TGTGCCAGCACGAGCCTCAATCAGCCCCAGCATTTT,-,TRBJ1-5,-,TRBV28
CASSVAWGRDTEAFF,TGTGCCAGCAGCGTAGCTTGGGGCAGGGACACTGAAGCTTTCTTT,-,TRBJ1-1,-,TRBV9
CSAHDRYEQYF,TGCAGTGCTCACGACAGGTACGAGCAGTACTTC,-,TRBJ2-7,-,TRBV20-1
CASSVTSGSTETQYF,TGTGCCAGCAGCGTAACTAGCGGGAGTACAGAGACCCAGTACTTC,-,TRBJ2-5,TRBD2,TRBV9
CRVGGGYTDTQYF,TGCAGGGTAGGCGGGGGCTACACAGATACGCAGTATTTT,-,TRBJ2-3,-,TRBV29-1
CASRTGLLAEAFF,TGTGCCAGCAGGACAGGACTCCTCGCTGAAGCTTTCTTT,-,TRBJ1-1,-,TRBV6-5
CASFSAGATNEKLFF,TGTGCCAGCTTTAGCGCGGGAGCAACTAATGAAAAACTGTTTTTT,-,TRBJ1-4,-,TRBV28
CASGGQGNEKLFF,TGTGCCAGCGGGGGACAGGGAAATGAAAAACTGTTTTTT,-,TRBJ1-4,TRBD1,TRBV2
CASSLRQRLQETQYF,TGTGCCAGCAGCCTAAGACAGCGGCTACAAGAGACCCAGTACTTC,-,TRBJ2-5,-,TRBV11-2
CASRPTGLYQPQHF,TGTGCCAGCAGGCCCACAGGCTTATATCAGCCCCAGCATTTT,-,TRBJ1-5,-,TRBV28
CASSQPEGTQYF,TGTGCCAGCAGCCAACCGGAAGGTACGCAGTATTTT,-,TRBJ2-3,-,TRBV7-3
CASSLKGNREETQYF,TGCGCCAGCAGCTTAAAAGGCAACCGAGAGGAGACCCAGTACTTC,-,TRBJ2-5,-,TRBV5-1
CASSLHAPPNTEAFF,TGTGCCAGCAGTCTCCACGCCCCCCCAAACACTGAAGCTTTCTTT,-,TRBJ1-1,-,TRBV28
CASFGRTGWGETQYF,TGTGCCAGCTTCGGCCGGACAGGGTGGGGAGAGACCCAGTACTTC,-,TRBJ2-5,TRBD1,TRBV6-1
CASRGPGNTIYF,TGTGCCAGCAGGGGCCCTGGAAACACCATATATTTT,-,TRBJ1-3,-,TRBV6-1
CASSLADGGNEKLFF,TGTGCCAGCAGCTTGGCGGACGGAGGTAATGAAAAACTGTTTTTT,-,TRBJ1-4,-,TRBV5-5
CATRERSGANVLTF,TGTGCCACCCGCGAGCGGTCTGGGGCCAACGTCCTGACTTTC,-,TRBJ2-6,-,TRBV25-1
CASSPPSGRGDEQFF,TGTGCCAGCAGCCCTCCTAGCGGGAGGGGGGATGAGCAGTTCTTC,-,TRBJ2-1,TRBD2,TRBV7-3
CASSLAGIASTDTQYF,TGTGCCAGCAGCTTGGCCGGAATAGCAAGCACAGATACGCAGTATTTT,-,TRBJ2-3,-,TRBV5-8